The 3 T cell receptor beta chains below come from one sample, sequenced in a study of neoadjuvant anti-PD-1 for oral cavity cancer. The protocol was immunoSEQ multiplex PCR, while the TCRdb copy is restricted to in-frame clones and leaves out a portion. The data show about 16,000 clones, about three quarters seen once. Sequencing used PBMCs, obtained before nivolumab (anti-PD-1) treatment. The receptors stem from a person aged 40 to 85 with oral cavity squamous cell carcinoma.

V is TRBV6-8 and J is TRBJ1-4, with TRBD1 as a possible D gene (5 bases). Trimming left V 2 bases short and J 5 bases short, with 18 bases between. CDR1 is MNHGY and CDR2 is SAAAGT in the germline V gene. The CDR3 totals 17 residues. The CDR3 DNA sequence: TGTGCCAGCAGTTACACCCCCCCGGGACCGCGGAATGAAAAACTGTTTTTT. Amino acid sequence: CASSYTPPGPRNEKLFF.

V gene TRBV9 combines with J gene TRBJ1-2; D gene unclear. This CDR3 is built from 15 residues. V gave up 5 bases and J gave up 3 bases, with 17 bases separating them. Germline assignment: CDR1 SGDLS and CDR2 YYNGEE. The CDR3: CASSTTQITDYGYTF. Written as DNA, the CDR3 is TGTGCCAGCAGTACGACACAAATTACTGACTATGGCTACACCTTC.

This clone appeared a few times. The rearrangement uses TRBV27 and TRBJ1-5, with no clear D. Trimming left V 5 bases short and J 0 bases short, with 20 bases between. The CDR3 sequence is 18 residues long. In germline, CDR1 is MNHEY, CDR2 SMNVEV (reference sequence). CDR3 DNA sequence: TGTGCCAGCAGTACCGGAGGCCCGGGGTCTTATAGCAATCAGCCCCAGCATTTT. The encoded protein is CASSTGGPGSYSNQPQHF.